The clone carrying this T cell receptor beta chain was counted between two and nine times. Between the trimmed V and J ends, which lost 0 bases and 4 bases, there was a span of 8 bases. CDR1 and CDR2 (germline): SGHRS, YFSETQ. The CDR3 runs 14 residues. These data belong to a study of blood T cells in healthy people across ages. Sample-barcoded 5' priming and a J-beta primer mix drove a second PCR of about 6 to 11 cycles. TCRdb recomputed calls from the 5' RACE reads with MiXCR, one row per CDR3 protein. Found here are about 800,000 distinct CDR3 sequences, 20% to 30% of them singletons; the top ten hold more than 3%. Separately, the same data were catalogued under a study of T cells of mothers and their children. That investigation notes: Each mother gave over 9.5 million TCR beta CDR3 reads; each child, approximately 3 million.

The chain has TRBV5-1 and TRBJ2-1; D gene uncertain. The sample consisted of blood. This clonotype was obtained from a boy aged 5-17 years in good health. The CDR3 region has the DNA TGCGCCAGCAGCTTGGCTCAGGCGTACAATGAGCAGTTCTTC. Protein sequence: CASSLAQAYNEQFF.